The 30 T cell receptor beta chains below come from one sample, sequenced in a study of T cell responses to AZD1222 COVID-19 vaccine. Clones were sequenced by immunoSEQ multiplex PCR, and TCRdb holds only the in-frame ones, with some missing. The table lists some 120,000 clones, about 90% of them singletons, with approximately 5.4% in the top ten. The starting material was peripheral blood, obtained on day 0 of AZD1222 vaccination. These receptors were taken from an adult in good health.

The chain joins TRBV10-3 to TRBJ2-7, with 7 positions matching TRBD2. The CDR3 contains 15 residues. V gave up 0 bases and J gave up 8 bases; unmatched junction bases: 10. Germline V lookup: CDR1 ENHRY, CDR2 SYGVKD. In nucleotides, the CDR3 is TGTGCCATCAGTGAGTCGTCTAGCGGATCTACCAAGCAGTACTTC. The encoded protein is CAISESSSGSTKQYF.

The chain recombines TRBV5-8 with TRBJ1-6, with D unclear. This CDR3 spans 14 amino acids. Per the germline V gene, CDR1 is SGHTS and CDR2 is YDEGEE. The V end was cut by 10 bases, the J end by 7 bases, with 18 bases between. The CDR3 sequence: CAPAPPPPNSPLHF. CDR3 sequence (DNA): TGTGCCCCAGCCCCTCCCCCACCGAATTCACCCCTCCACTTT.

The chain is built from TRBV5-6 and TRBJ2-2; 8 nucleotides agree with TRBD1. Germline assignment: CDR1 SGHDT and CDR2 YYEEEE. The CDR3 runs to 16 residues. Trimming cost V 1 base and J 3 bases; bases outside gene matches: 5. CDR3 sequence reads: CASSLLGQDYTGELFF. The CDR3 coding sequence is TGTGCCAGCAGCTTGTTGGGACAGGATTACACCGGGGAGCTGTTTTTT.

The chain combines TRBV7-9 with TRBJ1-2; D gene ambiguous. CDR3 length: 14 amino acids. V was shortened by 1 base and J by 7 bases, with 13 bases between the two germline ends. CDR1 SEHNR and CDR2 FQNEAQ come from the germline V gene (reference sequence). CDR3 DNA sequence: TGTGCCAGCAGCTTAGGGAGCTCGGTGGGTGGCTACACCTTC. Its protein product is CASSLGSSVGGYTF.

The chain employs TRBV6-5 and TRBJ1-5; tentatively, D is TRBD1 (5 bases). With 5 bases removed from V and 10 bases from J, the gap between germline ends came to 18 bases. The germline V gene has CDR1 MNHEY and CDR2 SVGAGI. CDR3 length: 14 residues. CDR3 protein: CASSTWTSGEPQHF. The CDR3 DNA is TGTGCCAGCAGTACCTGGACAAGTGGCGAACCCCAGCATTTT.

The gene calls are TRBV28 and TRBJ2-2; 7 bases are a match to TRBD1. CDR1 MDHEN and CDR2 SYDVKM come from the germline V gene. The CDR3 contains 15 residues. V trimming: 2 bases; J trimming: 6 bases; junction bases outside the gene matches: 6. The CDR3 DNA sequence: TGTGCCAGCAGTTTAAGGCCGGACAGGTCCGGGGAGCTGTTTTTT. It codes for CASSLRPDRSGELFF.

The V and J genes are TRBV13 and TRBJ1-2; D not resolved. V was trimmed by 0 bases and J by 1 base, leaving 6 bases between them. The germline gives CDR1 PRHDT, CDR2 FYEKMQ (reference sequence). This CDR3 comprises 14 residues. The CDR3 sequence is CASSLGADNYGYTF. The CDR3 nucleotides read TGTGCCAGCAGCTTAGGAGCGGATAACTATGGCTACACCTTC. Looking up the rest from reference TRBV13 and TRBJ1-2 gives the full variable domain: AAGVIQSPRHLIKEKRETATLKCYPIPRHDTVYWYQQGPGQDPQFLISFYEKMQSDKGSIPDRFSAQQFSDYHSELNMSSLELGDSALYFCASSLGADNYGYTFGSGTRLTVV.

The CDR3 region is CASSQDRIQTNNEQFF. CDR3 nucleotide sequence: TGCGCCAGCAGCCAAGATCGGATCCAGACAAACAATGAGCAGTTCTTC. The chain has TRBV4-1 and TRBJ2-1; D uncertain. The V gene lost 0 bases and the J gene lost 5 bases, with 14 bases spanning the gap. Germline-derived CDR1 and CDR2 are MGHRA and YSYEKL. CDR3 length: 16 amino acids.

The CDR3 sequence: CASSPLRGSGANVLTF. DNA of the CDR3: TGTGCCAGCAGTCCCCTTAGGGGCTCTGGGGCCAACGTCCTGACTTTC. This chain connects TRBV28 to TRBJ2-6, with a weak D call TRBD1 (5 bases). From germline, CDR1 is MDHEN and CDR2 SYDVKM. Trimming left V 5 bases short and J 0 bases short, with 11 bases between. The CDR3 totals 16 residues.

The chain is built from TRBV1 and TRBJ2-7; the table's D gene call, TRBD2, was not cross checked with the DNA. TRBV1 represents a pseudogene. The CDR3 consists of 14 residues. The CDR3 bases are TGCACCAGCAGCCCCATCGCGGGGGTCTACGAGCAGTACTTC. This encodes CTSSPIAGVYEQYF.

The genes are TRBV12-5 and TRBJ1-3; no reliable D call. The CDR3 is 15 amino acids. Looked up from germline, CDR1 is LGHNT and CDR2 is FRNRAP. V lost 1 base to trimming and J lost 1 base, with 8 bases between them. CDR3 DNA: TGTGCTAGTGGTTTGGGGGTCAATTCTGGAAACACCATATATTTT. Translation gives CASGLGVNSGNTIYF.

Here the CDR3 reads CASSWLAGTDTQYF. The CDR3 nucleotides are TGCGCCAGCAGTTGGCTGGCGGGCACAGATACGCAGTATTTT. V is TRBV5-1 and J is TRBJ2-3; no definite D call. The CDR3 totals 14 residues. With 5 bases removed from V and 1 base from J, the gap between germline ends came to 11 bases. Germline V gives CDR1 SGHRS, CDR2 YFSETQ.

This chain joins TRBV9 and TRBJ1-2, with a weak D call TRBD1 (5 bases). Per germline, CDR1 SGDLS and CDR2 YYNGEE. The CDR3 extends over 13 amino acids. Trimming cost V 0 bases and J 8 bases, with 11 bases left between them. CDR3 region: CASSVVGGVGYTF. The CDR3 region has the DNA TGTGCCAGCAGCGTAGTGGGAGGGGTCGGCTACACCTTC.

The chain employs TRBV7-8 and TRBJ2-3; 8 bases fit TRBD1. Germline CDR1 SGHVS, CDR2 FQNEAQ. CDR3 length: 15 residues. J gave up 3 bases and V 5 bases, and 7 bases lay outside the gene matches. CDR3 in DNA: TGTGCCAGCAGCCGGAGAGACAGGGGAACAGATACGCAGTATTTT. This codes for CASSRRDRGTDTQYF.

This sequence joins TRBV25-1 and TRBJ2-5, with 9 nucleotides matching TRBD1. Germline CDR1 MGHDK, CDR2 SYGVNS. V was pared by 5 bases and J by 3 bases, with 7 bases of the junction left unmatched. This CDR3 comprises 15 residues. This CDR3 reads CASSPRGDREETQYF. CDR3 in DNA: TGTGCCAGCAGTCCCAGGGGGGACAGGGAAGAGACCCAGTACTTC.

This clone has only one observation. V and J are TRBV19 and TRBJ2-5; D is unclear. The CDR3 is 13 amino acids. V dropped 6 bases and J dropped 0 bases, with 8 bases sitting between them. Germline-derived CDR1 and CDR2 are LNHDA and SQIVND (reference sequence). CDR3 in amino acids: CASSSSYQETQYF. The DNA of the CDR3 is TGTGCCAGTAGCTCTTCGTACCAAGAGACCCAGTACTTC.

In this sample, this clone turned up a few times. V is TRBV5-4 and J is TRBJ1-1; D remains unclear. V shed 6 bases and J shed 4 bases, with 13 bases lying between them. Germline V gene lookup returns CDR1 SGHNT and CDR2 YYREEE (reference sequence). The CDR3 covers 13 residues. The DNA of the CDR3 is TGTGCCAGCAACCCCGGGGTTGGCACTGAAGCTTTCTTT. Its protein product is CASNPGVGTEAFF.

The chain uses TRBV5-4 and TRBJ2-3; D call uncertain. Trimming removed 1 base at V and 4 bases at J, with 7 bases between. The germline gives CDR1 SGHNT, CDR2 YYREEE (reference sequence). The CDR3 runs 13 residues. CDR3 loop: CASSLPGPDTQYF. The CDR3 coding sequence is TGTGCCAGCAGCTTGCCGGGTCCAGATACGCAGTATTTT.

V gene TRBV30 combines with J gene TRBJ1-1; tentative D call: TRBD1 (6 bases). In germline, CDR1 is GTSNPN, CDR2 SVGIG (reference sequence). Trimming cost V 2 bases and J 4 bases, with 11 bases left between them. There are 13 residues in the CDR3. DNA for the CDR3: TGTGCCTGGAGTTCATTACAGGGCACTGAAGCTTTCTTT. Translating it yields CAWSSLQGTEAFF.

This clone was detected once. V usage is TRBV18 and J usage is TRBJ2-3, with TRBD1 matching over 7 bases. Germline V lookup: CDR1 KGHSH, CDR2 LQKENI. The CDR3 totals 15 residues. Trimming took 3 bases from V and 5 from J; bases not matched to a gene: 8. The CDR3 bases are TGTGCCAGCTCACCGGGGACAGCCGGTCGAGATACGCAGTATTTT. Its protein is CASSPGTAGRDTQYF.

The chain joins TRBV19 to TRBJ2-1; 8 bases agree with TRBD2. Trimming removed 8 bases from V and 8 bases from J; junction bases left unmatched: 11. The CDR3 contains 14 residues. Germline values: CDR1 LNHDA, CDR2 SQIVND (reference sequence). The CDR3: CASRPGLGSDEQFF. For the CDR3, the DNA is TGTGCCAGTCGTCCGGGACTAGGCTCCGATGAGCAGTTCTTC.

On this clone itself: Because the CDR3's place on the DNA is in doubt, the DNA is left out and the CDR3 is given as listed by TCRdb. The chain recombines TRBV28 with TRBJ2-7. Germline CDR1 is MDHEN and CDR2 is SYDVKM. The CDR3 is 14 residues long, ends included. CDR3 loop: CASSFGPGSHEQYF.

The gene calls are TRBV27 and TRBJ1-1; unclear D gene. This CDR3 has 15 residues. Germline CDR1 is MNHEY and CDR2 is SMNVEV (reference sequence). V lost 0 bases to trimming and J lost 4 bases, with 12 bases between them. Written as DNA, the CDR3 is TGTGCCAGCAGTTTATCGTGGGAGGGAAGCACTGAAGCTTTCTTT. It encodes CASSLSWEGSTEAFF.

The V gene is TRBV10-2, the J gene TRBJ2-2; the D gene is possibly TRBD2 (6 bases). V lost 6 bases and J lost 2, with 16 bases in between. The V gene's germline CDR1 is WSHSY and CDR2 SAAADI. CDR3 length: 16 amino acids. CDR3: CASRGSIAVNTGELFF. The DNA for the CDR3 is TGCGCCAGCAGGGGGTCGATAGCGGTAAACACCGGGGAGCTGTTTTTT.

The V gene is TRBV7-2, the J gene TRBJ2-2; 9 nucleotides match TRBD2. This CDR3 region has 15 residues. V shed 4 bases, J shed 7 bases, and the junction held 7 bases outside the gene matches. Germline V gene lookup returns CDR1 SGHTA and CDR2 FQGNSA. The CDR3 DNA reads TGTGCCAGCAGCTCCATGACTAGCGGATACGGGGAGCTGTTTTTT. This sequence encodes CASSSMTSGYGELFF.

V usage is TRBV3-1 (or the pseudogene TRBV3-2) and J usage is TRBJ2-3; maybe TRBD2 (5 bases). V was cut by 3 bases and J by 2 bases, with 12 bases left in between. CDR1 is LGHDT, CDR2 YNNKEL, per germline (reference sequence). This CDR3 is 15 amino acids long. The CDR3 is CASSHDYPPTDTQYF. CDR3 coding DNA: TGTGCCAGCAGCCACGACTACCCACCCACAGATACGCAGTATTTT.

This chain links TRBV7-8 with TRBJ2-1, with 11 bases lining up with TRBD2. The germline CDR1 and CDR2 sequences are SGHVS and FQNEAQ. The V gene end was trimmed by 5 bases and the J gene end by 7 bases; junction bases not matched to a gene: 13. This CDR3 contains 17 residues. The CDR3 DNA is TGTGCCAGCAGCAGTTTTATAGCGGGGGGGCTAGCGAATGAGCAGTTCTTC. This sequence encodes CASSSFIAGGLANEQFF.

The genes are TRBV11-3 and TRBJ2-7, with 11 nucleotides matching TRBD1. The CDR3 runs 15 residues. Trimming removed 6 bases from V and 6 bases from J; junction bases left unmatched: 10. The germline CDR1 and CDR2 sequences are SGHNT and YENEEA. The CDR3 nucleotides are TGTGCCAGCAGGGTTCGGGGACAGGGGGGAGGCGAGCAGTACTTC. This gives the protein CASRVRGQGGGEQYF.

The V gene is TRBV27, the J gene TRBJ2-1, with unresolved D. This CDR3 has 16 amino acids. V was clipped by 0 bases and J by 6 bases, with 15 bases between them. The V gene's germline CDR1 is MNHEY and CDR2 SMNVEV (reference sequence). In DNA, the CDR3 is TGTGCCAGCAGTTTATCGGCGGCCGGTGAGTCCAATGAGCAGTTCTTC. Its translation is CASSLSAAGESNEQFF.

The chain couples TRBV11-3 to TRBJ2-2; D perhaps matches TRBD1 (7 bases). Trimming took off 3 bases at V and 4 bases at J, with 15 bases between the two ends. The CDR3 extends over 16 amino acids. The germline V gene encodes CDR1 SGHNT and CDR2 YENEEA. The CDR3 bases are TGTGCCAGCAGCTTCCGACAGGGAGGTAGCACCGGGGAGCTGTTTTTT. The encoded protein is CASSFRQGGSTGELFF.